Below, one T cell receptor beta chain is given with its context. The sample originates from a study of blood T cell repertoires in COVID-19. Study details: Sources were T cells, B-cell-depleted T cells, or PBMCs; the material itself was cDNA or gDNA.

The age range of participants was 18 to 89 years, with residence in about two dozen US areas. Self-reported history from a screening survey and questionnaire set each donor's cohort. Per the original data handling: Scientists estimated how many nucleated cells there were by amplifying reference gene primers. Data came from immunoSEQ multiplex PCR; TCRdb stores just in-frame clones and leaves some out. The D gene and trimming were derived from the DNA, and the V and J assignments and clone size from that table. This sample has a few hundred thousand clones, with 80% to 90% found just once. The CDR3 covers 17 residues. Trimming stripped 2 bases from V and 3 bases from J, with 19 bases between. The germline V gene encodes CDR1 SGHTA and CDR2 FQGNSA.

Material: PBMCs or T cells enriched from blood (not recorded which). The sequence was collected from a man aged 25 to 40 who had recovered from COVID-19. V is TRBV7-2 and J is TRBJ1-2, with D perhaps matching TRBD1 (5 bases). This CDR3 is CASSLLAGWQGDYGYTF. In nucleotides, the CDR3 is TGTGCCAGCAGCTTATTAGCGGGCTGGCAGGGTGACTATGGCTACACCTTC.